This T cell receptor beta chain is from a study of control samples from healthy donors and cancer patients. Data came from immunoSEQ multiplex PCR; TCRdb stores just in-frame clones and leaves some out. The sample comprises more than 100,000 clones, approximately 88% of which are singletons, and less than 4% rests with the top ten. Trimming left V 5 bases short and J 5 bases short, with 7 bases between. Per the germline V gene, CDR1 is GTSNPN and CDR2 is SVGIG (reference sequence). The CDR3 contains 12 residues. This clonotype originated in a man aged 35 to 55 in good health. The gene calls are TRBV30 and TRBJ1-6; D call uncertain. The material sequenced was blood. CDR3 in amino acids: CAWQRDNSPLHF. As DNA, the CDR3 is TGTGCCTGGCAAAGAGATAATTCACCCCTCCACTTT.